This T cell receptor beta chain was identified in a study of blood T cells in healthy people across ages. Study results and limitations: Naive T cell percentage showed a strong correlation with TCR beta diversity.

The second PCR ran about 6 to 12 cycles with a sample-barcoded 5' primer and J-beta primers. A tag from a template-switch adaptor with 12 random nucleotides marked each cDNA molecule. TCRdb redid the calling of the 5' RACE reads with MiXCR, one entry per CDR3 protein. The sample lists roughly 2 million distinct CDR3 sequences, around half occurring once. Germline CDR1 and CDR2: MNHNS and SASEGT. V lost 10 bases, J lost 0 bases, and 9 bases stayed unmatched. The CDR3 has 15 amino acids. A note on this clonotype: Its antigen is unidentified.

Donors ranged from about 6 to 90 years old and were healthy Caucasians in Russia. The sample consisted of blood. The TCR originated in a woman aged 40 to 50 in good health. The V and J genes are TRBV6-1 and TRBJ2-3, with 8 bases fitting TRBD1. CDR3 in amino acids: CANEQGDTSTDTQYF. CDR3 nucleotide sequence: TGTGCCAACGAACAGGGGGACACTAGCACAGATACGCAGTATTTT.